Listed here is a single T cell receptor (beta chain). This specimen comes from a study of blood T cell repertoires in COVID-19. Authors' analysis steps: It was from reference gene primer amplification that nucleated cell counts were estimated. Using immunoSEQ multiplex PCR, the repertoire was profiled, and TCRdb retains in-frame clones only, with some absent. The DNA was the basis for D and trimming; V, J and clone size are from that table. The table lists tens of thousands of clones, more than 80% of them singletons. Germline CDR1 is SGHRS and CDR2 is YFSETQ. V shed 2 bases, J shed 4 bases, and the junction held 8 bases outside the gene matches. The CDR3 is 15 amino acids.

This clonotype originated in a woman older than 75 with acute or convalescent COVID-19. Sequences were obtained from peripheral blood. The chain links TRBV5-1 to TRBJ2-5; TRBD2 matches 7 bases. The CDR3 sequence: CASSFGGSIGETQYF. The CDR3, as DNA: TGCGCCAGCAGCTTCGGCGGGAGCATAGGAGAGACCCAGTACTTC.